This T cell receptor (beta chain) comes out of a study of a mutant IDH1 vaccine in newly diagnosed glioma. Measured with immunoSEQ multiplex PCR; TCRdb has only the in-frame clones, and not every one. The sample shows some 38,000 clones, 75% of them seen only once. Notes on this clone: Its target is unknown.

This CDR3 has 15 residues. The V end was cut by 4 bases, the J end by 4 bases, with 17 bases between. CDR1 and CDR2 (germline): SGHDT, YYEEEE. The time point denotes: week 47, end of study. Alongside topical imiquimod, each dose of vaccine comprised 300 ug of mutant IDH1 20-mer peptide. This receptor was taken from a man in his forties or fifties with glioma. The V gene is TRBV5-6, the J gene TRBJ1-2, with a weak D call TRBD1 (5 bases). This specimen was PBMCs, taken from a glioma patient whose treatment included an IDH1 peptide vaccine. DNA of the CDR3: TGTGCCAGCAGCCCACTCGGGGGGGGTGGCTATGGCTACACCTTC. Protein sequence: CASSPLGGGGYGYTF. The full variable domain, in which reference TRBV5-6 and TRBJ1-2 provide the parts outside the CDR3, is DAGVTQSPTHLIKTRGQQVTLRCSPKSGHDTVSWYQQALGQGPQFIFQYYEEEERQRGNFPDRFSGHQFPNYSSELNVNALLLGDSALYLCASSPLGGGGYGYTFGSGTRLTVV.